These 7 T cell receptor beta chains came from one sample sequenced in a study of T cell repertoires in cytomegalovirus infection. TCRdb processed the reads anew with MiXCR; each CDR3 protein has one entry. Altogether approximately 190,000 distinct CDR3 sequences are present, approximately 28% being singletons, with the ten largest covering under 35%. The sequencing input was PBMCs. The receptors originated from a human donor in good health (CMV status not recorded). Some clones in this sample may be carry-over from other donors' samples.

This clonotype has a handful of counts. This chain uses TRBV12-3 or TRBV12-4 with TRBJ1-4, with TRBD1 matching over 8 bases. This CDR3 is 14 amino acids long. Trimming removed 5 bases from V and 3 bases from J; junction bases left unmatched: 2. The CDR3 DNA follows: TGTGCCAGCAGTCCCAGGGGGCCTAATGAAAAACTGTTTTTT. This gives the protein CASSPRGPNEKLFF.

The chain uses TRBV29-1 and TRBJ1-2; possibly TRBD1 for D (6 bases). From germline, CDR1 is SQVTM and CDR2 ANQGSEA. V was shortened by 8 bases and J by 1 base, with 20 bases between the two germline ends. This CDR3 region has 15 residues. CDR3 bases: TGCAGCTCATTTTTTGGGGGCGCGTGTAACTATGGCTACACCTTC. Amino acids: CSSFFGGACNYGYTF.

The chain links TRBV6-6 to TRBJ1-4; D is ambiguous. The CDR3 has 11 amino acids. Per the germline V gene, CDR1 is MNHNY and CDR2 is SVGAGI (reference sequence). Trimming removed 6 bases at V and 8 bases at J, with 7 bases between. The CDR3 coding sequence is TGTGCCAGCAGCCGACAAGAAAAACTGTTTTTT. Protein: CASSRQEKLFF.

The V gene is TRBV4-3, the J gene TRBJ1-3; 9 bases agree with TRBD1. V shed 1 base, J shed 2 bases, and the junction held 3 bases outside the gene matches. The CDR3 contains 16 residues. Germline V gene sequence: CDR1 LGHNA, CDR2 YSLEER. The CDR3 nucleotides read TGCGCCAGCAGCCAAGGGGACAGGGCGGCTGGAAACACCATATATTTT. This encodes CASSQGDRAAGNTIYF.

This chain uses TRBV20-1 with TRBJ1-4; the D is unclear. Germline V gives CDR1 DFQATT, CDR2 SNEGSKA (reference sequence). CDR3 length: 15 residues. Trimming cost V 6 bases and J 5 bases, with 19 bases left between them. CDR3 protein: CSAPRSTGRNEKLFF. DNA of the CDR3: TGCAGTGCCCCCAGGAGTACGGGCCGAAATGAAAAACTGTTTTTT.

The chain employs TRBV7-2 and TRBJ2-7, with a weak D call TRBD2 (5 bases). The CDR3 length is 13 residues. With 4 bases removed from V and 4 bases from J, the gap between germline ends came to 11 bases. CDR1 and CDR2 from the germline V gene are SGHTA and FQGNSA. CDR3 DNA: TGTGCCAGCAGCTCGACTAACCAGTACGAGCAGTACTTC. Translation: CASSSTNQYEQYF.

This clonotype turned up a few times. The rearrangement joins TRBV11-2 to TRBJ2-7; 10 nucleotides agree with TRBD2. CDR1 SGHAT and CDR2 FQNNGV come from the germline V gene. V shed 5 bases, J shed 6 bases, and the junction held 7 bases outside the gene matches. The CDR3 loop spans 14 amino acids. CDR3 loop: CASSPPGLAPEQYF. The CDR3 DNA is TGTGCCAGCAGCCCGCCGGGACTAGCGCCCGAGCAGTACTTC.